The T cell receptor beta chain under discussion was sequenced for a study of T-cell reconstitution after alpha-beta-depleted transplantation in children. The study's findings and limits: Newly produced T cells mostly provided counts and TCRbeta diversity after one year, as hyperexpanded clones declined. Reportedly, only several hundred clones from non-depleted graft cells drove alpha-beta T-cell counts at about two months. Some patients showed high day-60 TCRbeta diversity, which derived from surviving recipient T cells and thymic progenitors.

Library preparation (for TCRbeta) was performed with unique molecular identifiers. One entry per CDR3 protein results from TCRdb running MiXCR on the PCR reads. The repertoire has a few hundred thousand distinct CDR3 sequences, 10% to 15% of them found once; the top ten carry 2.2%. V was shortened by 0 bases and J by 2 bases, with 12 bases between the two germline ends. The CDR3 has 15 residues. Germline V CDR1 and CDR2: SGHRS, YFSETQ. In this sample, this clonotype turned up a few times. Its specificity is not known. The CDR3 does not close with the conserved phenylalanine or tryptophan, likely indicating a read error.

The sequence was collected from a male patient between 5 and 17 years old who had a stem cell transplant for acute myeloid leukemia, so the T cells may come from the graft donor. The sequences come from PBMCs, mostly from graft donor cells, collected 360 days after TCRalphabeta/CD19-depleted stem cell transplant. The genes are TRBV5-1 and TRBJ2-7; D is perhaps TRBD1 (5 bases). CDR3 coding DNA: TGCGCCAGCAGCTTGGGCCACAGGCGACCCTACGAGCAGTACTGC. Translating it yields CASSLGHRRPYEQYC.